This T cell receptor (beta chain) appears in the sequencing data of a study of blood T cell repertoires in COVID-19. How the authors handled the data: How many nucleated cells were present was estimated from reference gene primer amplification. The protocol was immunoSEQ multiplex PCR, while the TCRdb copy is restricted to in-frame clones and leaves out a portion. V and J calls and clone size are given by that table; D and trimming were obtained from the DNA. The sample lists over 200,000 clones, more than 80% seen once, with roughly 2.5% in the top ten. For this clone: Other DNA sequences in the sample encode the same CDR3.

The germline V gene encodes CDR1 MDHEN and CDR2 SYDVKM. This CDR3 is built from 13 residues. With 2 bases removed from V and 2 bases from J, the gap between germline ends came to 6 bases. The J gene is TRBJ1-2, the V gene TRBV28; the D is unclear. The sequencing sample was made of peripheral blood. The receptor's source is a man younger than 40 with COVID-19, enrolled during active disease. The CDR3 protein is CASSLPQNYGYTF. The CDR3 nucleotides are TGTGCCAGCAGTTTACCCCAAAACTATGGCTACACCTTC.